Shown below are 17 T cell receptor beta chains from a single sample sequenced in a study of T cell responses to AZD1222 COVID-19 vaccine. The assay was immunoSEQ multiplex PCR, and TCRdb's table has in-frame clones only and misses some. Altogether some 79,000 clones are present, around 81% being singletons, with the ten largest covering about 46%. The source material was peripheral blood, sampled 28 days after the second AZD1222 dose. All receptors come from an adult who received the AZD1222 COVID-19 vaccine.

The chain is built from TRBV4-2 and TRBJ1-2, with D perhaps matching TRBD1 (5 bases). CDR3 size: 16 residues. Trimming took off 0 bases at V and 6 bases at J, with 17 bases between the two ends. Germline V gene data show CDR1 as LGHNA and CDR2 as YNFKEQ. CDR3 nucleotide sequence: TGTGCCAGCAGCCAAGAAGTCCAGGGAAGTTTCAATGGCTACACCTTC. Its translation: CASSQEVQGSFNGYTF.

The J gene is TRBJ1-5, the V gene TRBV10-3; TRBD1 aligns across 10 bases. This CDR3 has 16 amino acids. The V segment lost 10 bases and the J segment 2 bases; nucleotides outside the gene matches: 11. Germline-derived CDR1 and CDR2 are ENHRY and SYGVKD. CDR3 sequence reads: CATAGGTGAGNQPQHF. Here the CDR3 DNA reads TGTGCCACCGCGGGGGGGACAGGGGCCGGCAATCAGCCCCAGCATTTT.

The chain employs TRBV7-9 and TRBJ1-5; no clear D. The CDR3 runs 12 residues. From germline, CDR1 is SEHNR and CDR2 FQNEAQ (reference sequence). Deletions cut 4 bases from V and 7 bases from J, with 8 bases between. CDR3 sequence reads: CASSSLDQPQHF. As DNA, the CDR3 is TGTGCCAGCAGCTCCCTGGACCAGCCCCAGCATTTT.

This clone was observed once. The CDR3 DNA reads TGTGCCAGCAGTGCCGGACAGGGGTCCACTGAAGCTTTCTTT. It is translated as CASSAGQGSTEAFF. The chain uses TRBV6-4 and TRBJ1-1, with TRBD1 matching over 9 bases. CDR1 is MRHNA and CDR2 is SNTAGT in the germline V gene. There are 14 residues in the CDR3. Trimming at V came to 4 bases and at J to 4 bases, leaving 4 bases not matched to a gene.

The chain recombines TRBV28 with TRBJ1-3; no firm D call. Germline assignment: CDR1 MDHEN and CDR2 SYDVKM. V shed 5 bases and J shed 5 bases, with 16 bases lying between them. The CDR3 has 15 residues. The CDR3 here is CASSLHTRIRNTIYF. In DNA form, the CDR3 reads TGTGCCAGCAGTCTCCATACGCGGATCCGAAACACCATATATTTT.

This sequence joins TRBV10-2 and TRBJ2-5, with 7 nucleotides matching TRBD1. The CDR3 totals 13 residues. J was trimmed by 3 bases and V by 7 bases; bases with no gene match: 5. CDR1 is WSHSY, CDR2 SAAADI, per germline. The CDR3 protein is CASTQDREETQYF. CDR3 DNA: TGCGCCAGCACCCAAGACAGGGAAGAGACCCAGTACTTC.

The genes are TRBV6-2 or TRBV6-3 and TRBJ2-1; D not certain. Germline V gene sequence: CDR1 MNHEY, CDR2 SVGEGT. The CDR3 is 13 residues long. V dropped 4 bases and J dropped 10 bases, with 14 bases sitting between them. The CDR3 DNA is TGTGCCAGCAGTTTGTTTTTCGAAGGAGAGCAGTTCTTC. Protein product: CASSLFFEGEQFF.

This chain connects TRBV6-5 to TRBJ1-5; 7 bases match TRBD1. With 7 bases clipped from V and 3 bases from J, the junction kept 6 bases outside the gene matches. The CDR3 sequence is 14 residues long. The germline V gene encodes CDR1 MNHEY and CDR2 SVGAGI. The CDR3 loop is CASNQGQYNQPQHF. As DNA, the CDR3 is TGTGCCAGCAATCAGGGACAGTACAATCAGCCCCAGCATTTT.

The V and J genes are TRBV2 and TRBJ2-1; 7 bases map to TRBD2. CDR3 length: 15 residues. The ends lost 6 bases at V and 5 bases at J; junction bases unmatched: 10. Per the germline V gene, CDR1 is SNHLY and CDR2 is FYNNEI. The CDR3 coding sequence is TGTGCCAGCAGGGGAAGGGAGGGAAGAAACAATGAGCAGTTCTTC. This codes for CASRGREGRNNEQFF.

The chain joins TRBV7-6 to TRBJ1-1; 8 bases agree with TRBD1. The CDR3 totals 15 residues. In germline, CDR1 is SGHVS, CDR2 FNYEAQ. Unmatched junction bases numbered 4, after V lost 4 bases and J lost 0 bases. As DNA, the CDR3 is TGTGCCAGCAGCTCGAGGGACAGGTTGAACACTGAAGCTTTCTTT. Residues: CASSSRDRLNTEAFF.

J is TRBJ2-7 and V is TRBV6-5; TRBD1 or TRBD2 may be the D gene (5 bases each). CDR3 size: 13 residues. Trimming stripped 8 bases from V and 2 bases from J, with 13 bases between. Germline assignment: CDR1 MNHEY and CDR2 SVGAGI. This chain's CDR3 is CASGGSPPYEQYF. The DNA of the CDR3 is TGTGCCAGCGGGGGTTCGCCCCCCTACGAGCAGTACTTC.

The V gene is TRBV30, the J gene TRBJ2-7; unclear D gene. Germline values: CDR1 GTSNPN, CDR2 SVGIG (reference sequence). This CDR3 is 16 amino acids long. The germline V and J ends were trimmed by 4 bases and 0 bases, with 19 bases remaining between them. The CDR3 loop reads CAWMTVSGPSSYEQYF. The CDR3 nucleotides read TGTGCCTGGATGACGGTCTCAGGACCCAGCTCCTACGAGCAGTACTTC.

The chain links TRBV9 to TRBJ2-2; D is uncertain. The CDR3 contains 15 residues. The V end was cut by 3 bases, the J end by 0 bases, with 9 bases between. Germline lookup yields CDR1 SGDLS and CDR2 YYNGEE. CDR3 sequence: CASSARDTNTGELFF. The CDR3 DNA follows: TGTGCCAGCAGCGCAAGAGACACGAACACCGGGGAGCTGTTTTTT. The entire variable domain, with the rest obtained from reference TRBV9 and TRBJ2-2, is as follows: DSGVTQTPKHLITATGQRVTLRCSPRSGDLSVYWYQQSLDQGLQFLIQYYNGEERAKGNILERFSAQQFPDLHSELNLSSLELGDSALYFCASSARDTNTGELFFGEGSRLTVL.

V usage is TRBV5-4 and J usage is TRBJ2-7; 7 bases agree with TRBD1. The CDR3 is made up of 14 amino acids. Germline V CDR1 and CDR2: SGHNT, YYREEE (reference sequence). J gave up 2 bases and V 4 bases, and 6 bases lay outside the gene matches. This chain's CDR3 is CASSLKTGTYEQYF. CDR3 in DNA: TGTGCCAGCAGCCTAAAGACAGGGACCTACGAGCAGTACTTC.

V is TRBV5-5 and J is TRBJ2-3; maybe TRBD1 (5 bases). The ends were cut back, 3 bases at V and 4 bases at J, with 18 bases in the middle. The germline V gene encodes CDR1 SGHKS and CDR2 YYEKEE (reference sequence). The CDR3 totals 16 residues. CDR3 coding DNA: TGTGCCAGCAGCTCAGGGAACAACCTAAGGGCAGATACGCAGTATTTT. It is translated as CASSSGNNLRADTQYF. The full variable domain, rest sourced from reference TRBV5-5 and TRBJ2-3, is DAGVTQSPTHLIKTRGQQVTLRCSPISGHKSVSWYQQVLGQGPQFIFQYYEKEERGRGNFPDRFSARQFPNYSSELNVNALLLGDSALYLCASSSGNNLRADTQYFGPGTRLTVL.

The chain uses TRBV10-3 and TRBJ1-4; D gene ambiguous. Per the germline V gene, CDR1 is ENHRY and CDR2 is SYGVKD. The CDR3 loop spans 17 amino acids. V was pared by 0 bases and J by 3 bases, with 14 bases between. CDR3 sequence reads: CAISESLVGSPNEKLFF. The CDR3, as DNA: TGTGCCATCAGTGAGTCTTTGGTGGGCAGTCCTAATGAAAAACTGTTTTTT.

About this clone itself: The same CDR3 arises from other DNA sequences in this sample as well. V is TRBV6-5 and J is TRBJ2-3; the D is unclear. Germline CDR1 reads MNHEY; CDR2 reads SVGAGI. V lost 2 bases and J lost 0, with 6 bases in between. This CDR3 is 14 amino acids long. Here the CDR3 DNA reads TGTGCCAGCAGTTACGGGGTTAGCACAGATACGCAGTATTTT. Residues: CASSYGVSTDTQYF.